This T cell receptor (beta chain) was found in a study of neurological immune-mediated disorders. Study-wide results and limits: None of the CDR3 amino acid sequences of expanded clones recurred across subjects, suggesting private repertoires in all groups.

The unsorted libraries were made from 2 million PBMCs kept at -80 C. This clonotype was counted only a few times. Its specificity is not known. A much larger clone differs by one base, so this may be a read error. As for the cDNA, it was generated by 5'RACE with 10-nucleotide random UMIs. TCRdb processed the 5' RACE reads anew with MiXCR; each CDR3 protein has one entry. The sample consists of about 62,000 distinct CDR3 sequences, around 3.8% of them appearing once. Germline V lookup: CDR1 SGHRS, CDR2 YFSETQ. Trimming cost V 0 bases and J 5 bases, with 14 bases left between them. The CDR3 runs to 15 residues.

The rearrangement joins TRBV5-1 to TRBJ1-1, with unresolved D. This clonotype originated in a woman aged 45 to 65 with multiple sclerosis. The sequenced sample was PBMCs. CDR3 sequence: CASSLEQRKRTEAFF. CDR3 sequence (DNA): TGCGCCAGCAGCTTGGAGCAGAGAAAACGGACTGAAGCTTTCTTT. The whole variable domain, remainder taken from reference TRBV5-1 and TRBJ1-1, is KAGVTQTPRYLIKTRGQQVTLSCSPISGHRSVSWYQQTPGQGLQFLFEYFSETQRNKGNFPGRFSGRQFSNSRSEMNVSTLELGDSALYLCASSLEQRKRTEAFFGQGTRLTVV.